The source of this T cell receptor beta chain is a study of blood T cell repertoires in COVID-19. Deletions cut 5 bases from V and 5 bases from J, with 16 bases between. CDR3 length equals 15 residues. From germline, CDR1 is MNHEY and CDR2 SVGAGI. Clones were sequenced by immunoSEQ multiplex PCR, and TCRdb holds only the in-frame ones, with some missing. The sample lists under 150,000 clones, 65% to 85% occurring once. Participant age was roughly 18 to 95 years, and participants resided in 24 US areas. Donors were grouped by their self-reported clinical history. Up to 2 weeks before entering the study, exposed participants had met a COVID-19 case.

The specimen was PBMCs or T cells enriched from blood (not recorded which). This chain joins TRBV6-5 and TRBJ1-5, with D maybe TRBD1 (5 bases). The source is a woman between 45 and 65 years old who had been exposed to COVID-19. The CDR3 bases are TGTGCCAGCAGTACCGGATGGGGGGGTGATCAGCCCCAGCATTTT. Its translation: CASSTGWGGDQPQHF.